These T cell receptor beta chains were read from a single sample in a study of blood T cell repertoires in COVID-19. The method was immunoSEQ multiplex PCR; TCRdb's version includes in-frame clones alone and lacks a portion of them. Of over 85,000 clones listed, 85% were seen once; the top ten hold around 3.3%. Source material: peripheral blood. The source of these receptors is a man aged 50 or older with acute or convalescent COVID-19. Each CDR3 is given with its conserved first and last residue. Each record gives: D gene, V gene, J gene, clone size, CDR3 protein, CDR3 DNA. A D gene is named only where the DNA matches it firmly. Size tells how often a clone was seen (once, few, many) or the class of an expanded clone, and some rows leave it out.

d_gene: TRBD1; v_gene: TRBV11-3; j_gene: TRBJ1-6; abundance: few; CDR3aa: CASSLGQNSPLHF; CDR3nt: TGTGCCAGCAGCTTGGGACAGAATTCACCCCTCCACTTT
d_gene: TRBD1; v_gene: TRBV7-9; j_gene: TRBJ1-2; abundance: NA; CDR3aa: CASSLQTGGDYGYTF; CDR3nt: TGTGCCAGCAGCCTACAGACAGGGGGCGACTATGGCTACACCTTC
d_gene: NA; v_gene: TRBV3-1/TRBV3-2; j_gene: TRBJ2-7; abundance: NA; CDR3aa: CASSQDLWGDEDSYEQYF; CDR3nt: TGTGCCAGCAGCCAAGATCTATGGGGGGACGAAGACTCCTACGAGCAGTACTTC
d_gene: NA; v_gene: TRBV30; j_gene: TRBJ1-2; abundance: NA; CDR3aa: CAWMRGGYGYTF; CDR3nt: TGTGCCTGGATGCGCGGGGGCTATGGCTACACCTTC
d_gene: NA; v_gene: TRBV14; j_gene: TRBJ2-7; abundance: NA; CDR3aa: CASATGKNYEQYF; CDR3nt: TGTGCCAGCGCAACAGGGAAAAACTACGAGCAGTACTTC
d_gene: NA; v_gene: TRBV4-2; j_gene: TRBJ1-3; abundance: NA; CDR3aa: CASSQEAASGNTIYF; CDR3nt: TGTGCCAGCAGCCAAGAAGCGGCCTCTGGAAACACCATATATTTT
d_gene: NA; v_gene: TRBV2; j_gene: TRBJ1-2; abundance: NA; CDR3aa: CASSGGFDYGYTF; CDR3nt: TGTGCCAGCAGCGGAGGATTCGACTATGGCTACACCTTC
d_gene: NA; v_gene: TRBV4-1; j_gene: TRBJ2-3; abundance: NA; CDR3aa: CASSLGELPDTQYF; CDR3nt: TGCGCCAGCAGCCTGGGCGAACTTCCAGATACGCAGTATTTT
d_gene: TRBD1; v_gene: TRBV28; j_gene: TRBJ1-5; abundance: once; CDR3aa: CASSLTPTGKYQPQHF; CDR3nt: TGTGCCAGCAGTTTAACCCCGACAGGGAAATATCAGCCCCAGCATTTT
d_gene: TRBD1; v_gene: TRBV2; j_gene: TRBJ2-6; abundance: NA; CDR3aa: CASSEADREPGANVLTF; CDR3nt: TGTGCCAGCAGTGAAGCGGACAGGGAGCCTGGGGCCAACGTCCTGACTTTC
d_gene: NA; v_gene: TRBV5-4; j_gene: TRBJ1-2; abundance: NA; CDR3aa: CASSITGRQLNYGYTF; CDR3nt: TGTGCCAGCAGCATAACCGGTAGACAGTTAAACTATGGCTACACCTTC
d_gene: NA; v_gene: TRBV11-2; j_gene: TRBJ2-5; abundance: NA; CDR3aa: CASSPGPLETQYF; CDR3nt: TGTGCCAGCAGCCCTGGGCCTTTGGAGACCCAGTACTTC
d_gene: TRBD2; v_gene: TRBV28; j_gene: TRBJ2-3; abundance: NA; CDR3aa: CASSLRREDTDTQYF; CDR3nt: TGTGCCAGCAGTTTGCGGCGGGAGGACACAGATACGCAGTATTTT
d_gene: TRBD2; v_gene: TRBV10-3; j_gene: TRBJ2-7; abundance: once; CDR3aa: CAISESGLAGREQYF; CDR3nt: TGTGCCATCAGTGAGTCCGGACTAGCGGGGAGGGAGCAGTACTTC
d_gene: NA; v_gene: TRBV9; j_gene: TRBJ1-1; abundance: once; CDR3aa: CASSVVATNTEAFF; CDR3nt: TGTGCCAGCAGCGTAGTAGCCACGAACACTGAAGCTTTCTTT
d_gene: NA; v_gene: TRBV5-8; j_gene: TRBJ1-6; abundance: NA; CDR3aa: CASSTRQINSPLHF; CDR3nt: TGTGCCAGCAGCACCCGACAGATTAATTCACCCCTCCACTTT